These 14 T cell receptor beta chains were sequenced from one sample in a study of blood T cells in healthy people across ages (dated by TCRdb to about 2015). The library was produced with 5' RACE. The data were produced on an Illumina HiSeq 2500. A second roughly 6 to 11 cycle PCR used a sample-barcoded 5' primer and a J-beta primer mix. TCRdb reprocessing: public reads trimmed at Q25 with fastp, clones called with MiXCR, in-frame beta chains kept. One record per CDR3 amino acid sequence lists the most common genes and DNA. The sample profile shows roughly 1,000,000 distinct CDR3 sequences; roughly a quarter of them were found once. The ten most abundant clones make up about 0.72% of the sample. This same sample was also taken into another study, of T cells of mothers and their children.

Source material: blood. The receptors come from a girl aged 2 to 10 in good health.

The chain links TRBV13 to TRBJ2-6, with D unclear. CDR3 length: 15 amino acids. CDR1 PRHDT and CDR2 FYEKMQ come from the germline V gene (reference sequence). The V and J ends lost 4 bases and 0 bases respectively, with 7 bases between them. CDR3 sequence (DNA): TGTGCCAGCAGCTCCTCTCTCTCTGGGGCCAACGTCCTGACTTTC. Translated, it gives CASSSSLSGANVLTF.

V usage is TRBV7-2 and J usage is TRBJ2-3, with a tentative D call TRBD2 (6 bases). Germline loops: CDR1 SGHTA, CDR2 FQGNSA. The V and J ends lost 3 bases and 2 bases respectively, with 21 bases between them. The CDR3 consists of 18 residues. In nucleotides, the CDR3 is TGTGCCAGCAGCTTTGGGACCCAGGGACTCCTGCACACAGATACGCAGTATTTT. Translated, it gives CASSFGTQGLLHTDTQYF.

This clonotype has at least ten counts. The chain combines TRBV11-2 with TRBJ2-7; 7 bases are a match to TRBD1. The CDR3 sequence is 16 residues long. Germline V gene sequence: CDR1 SGHAT, CDR2 FQNNGV. V shed 0 bases and J 4 bases; nucleotides not matched to a gene: 9. The CDR3 region is CASSLEATGIIYEQYF. The CDR3 coding sequence is TGTGCCAGCAGCTTAGAAGCGACAGGGATTATATACGAGCAGTACTTC.

This clonotype was counted between two and nine times. This chain joins TRBV7-9 and TRBJ2-1; D perhaps matches TRBD2 (5 bases). CDR1 is SEHNR and CDR2 is FQNEAQ in the germline V gene (reference sequence). V gave up 0 bases and J gave up 0 bases, with 12 bases separating them. The CDR3 contains 17 residues. The CDR3 protein is CASSLALAVDSYNEQFF. The CDR3 DNA reads as TGTGCCAGCAGCTTAGCGCTAGCAGTTGACTCCTACAATGAGCAGTTCTTC.

The V call is TRBV27, the J call TRBJ2-5; D may be TRBD1 (6 bases). In germline, CDR1 is MNHEY, CDR2 SMNVEV (reference sequence). This CDR3 is built from 13 residues. V lost 6 bases and J lost 3, with 11 bases in between. In nucleotides, the CDR3 is TGTGCCAGCAGACGGACAGCCAAAGAGACCCAGTACTTC. It encodes CASRRTAKETQYF.

The chain recombines TRBV7-9 with TRBJ2-7; D is tentatively TRBD1 or TRBD2 (7 bases each). The germline gives CDR1 SEHNR, CDR2 FQNEAQ (reference sequence). Between the trimmed V and J ends, which lost 6 bases and 6 bases, there was a span of 15 bases. This CDR3 contains 13 residues. The CDR3 here is CASSPQGGSEQYF. The CDR3 DNA reads as TGTGCCAGCAGTCCGCAGGGGGGGAGCGAGCAGTACTTC.

Details on this clonotype: One end of the junction fails to match germline, which may point to a read error. The V and J genes are TRBV7-2 and TRBJ1-2, with no clear D. CDR3 length: 13 amino acids. Germline V gene sequence: CDR1 SGHTA, CDR2 FQGNSA. The CDR3 here is CANSLAPSNGYTF. CDR3 coding DNA: TGTGCCAACAGCTTAGCACCCTCCAATGGCTACACCTTC.

This clonotype was detected only once. The chain couples TRBV19 to TRBJ1-5; 9 positions match TRBD1. This CDR3 is 14 amino acids long. The germline CDR1 and CDR2 sequences are LNHDA and SQIVND (reference sequence). With V trimmed by 7 bases and J by 3 bases, 4 bases remained unmatched. CDR3 coding DNA: TGTGCCAGTAATCGACAGGGGGACAATCAGCCCCAGCATTTT. Its protein is CASNRQGDNQPQHF.

J is TRBJ2-7 and V is TRBV5-1, with 8 nucleotides matching TRBD1. Germline V lookup: CDR1 SGHRS, CDR2 YFSETQ. This CDR3 has 14 residues. After removal of 2 bases from V and 3 bases from J, the junction contained 4 bases not matched to a gene. In nucleotides, the CDR3 is TGCGCCAGCAGCTTCCAGGGGGCGATCTACGAGCAGTACTTC. This translates into CASSFQGAIYEQYF. The full variable domain, its missing parts supplied by reference TRBV5-1 and TRBJ2-7, is KAGVTQTPRYLIKTRGQQVTLSCSPISGHRSVSWYQQTPGQGLQFLFEYFSETQRNKGNFPGRFSGRQFSNSRSEMNVSTLELGDSALYLCASSFQGAIYEQYFGPGTRLTVT.

On this clonotype: One end of the junction fails to match germline, which may point to a read error. The chain uses TRBV7-2 and TRBJ2-5; D is unresolved. From germline, CDR1 is SGHTA and CDR2 FQGNSA. The CDR3 totals 15 residues. The CDR3 loop is CASSFSIVYQEAQYF. The DNA for the CDR3 is TGTGCCAGCAGCTTCAGTATCGTGTACCAAGAGGCCCAGTACTTC.

This chain connects TRBV29-1 to TRBJ2-3; 11 bases match TRBD2. Trimming cost V 6 bases and J 4 bases; bases outside gene matches: 9. CDR3 length: 15 residues. Germline V gene data show CDR1 as SQVTM and CDR2 as ANQGSEA. CDR3 nucleotide sequence: TGCAGCGTGGCAACTAGCGGGGGAGTATCAGATACGCAGTATTTT. Encoded protein: CSVATSGGVSDTQYF.

The chain joins TRBV20-1 to TRBJ2-7; TRBD2 might be the D (7 bases). In germline, CDR1 is DFQATT, CDR2 SNEGSKA (reference sequence). The V and J ends lost 0 bases and 6 bases respectively, with 21 bases between them. There are 16 residues in the CDR3. The CDR3 DNA reads TGCAGTGCTAGAGATGAGCTGGCGGGGGCTGCCTGCGAGCAGTACTTC. It encodes CSARDELAGAACEQYF.

This clonotype has more than one count but fewer than ten. This chain links TRBV5-1 with TRBJ2-1; 7 bases align to TRBD1. This CDR3 is 13 amino acids long. Trimming removed 4 bases from V and 10 bases from J; junction bases left unmatched: 8. Germline V gives CDR1 SGHRS, CDR2 YFSETQ. The CDR3 spells CASSPFTGEEQFF. The CDR3 DNA reads TGCGCCAGCAGCCCTTTCACAGGGGAAGAGCAGTTCTTC.

This clonotype turned up a few times. The V gene is TRBV11-2, the J gene TRBJ2-2, with D perhaps matching TRBD1 or TRBD2 (6 bases each). Trimming shortened V by 7 bases and J by 4 bases, and 16 bases separated the two germline ends. The CDR3 is made up of 15 amino acids. Germline V gene data show CDR1 as SGHAT and CDR2 as FQNNGV. The CDR3 here is CASMGEGGSTGELFF. The CDR3 DNA sequence: TGTGCCAGCATGGGGGAAGGGGGGAGCACCGGGGAGCTGTTTTTT.